The following is a T cell receptor beta chain sequence with its context. J lost 8 bases, V lost 0 bases, and 9 bases had no gene match. This CDR3 is 16 amino acids long. Per germline, CDR1 LGHNA and CDR2 YSLEER. The data originate from a study of CD8 T cells in Susac syndrome. RNA, at about 0.5 to 1 ug, was reverse transcribed with random hexamers. In TCRdb, the immunoSEQ multiplex PCR reads were re-called with MiXCR into one record per CDR3 protein. The sample includes some 300,000 distinct CDR3 sequences, approximately 85% of them seen just once. The clonotype originates from a human donor with multiple sclerosis. This rearrangement joins TRBV4-3 to TRBJ2-1; 8 nucleotides match TRBD2. The sample taken for sequencing was CD8+ T cells from PBMCs. CDR3 sequence reads: CASSQDRGGRWDEQFF. The CDR3 region has the DNA TGCGCCAGCAGCCAAGATCGGGGGGGGCGTTGGGATGAGCAGTTCTTC.